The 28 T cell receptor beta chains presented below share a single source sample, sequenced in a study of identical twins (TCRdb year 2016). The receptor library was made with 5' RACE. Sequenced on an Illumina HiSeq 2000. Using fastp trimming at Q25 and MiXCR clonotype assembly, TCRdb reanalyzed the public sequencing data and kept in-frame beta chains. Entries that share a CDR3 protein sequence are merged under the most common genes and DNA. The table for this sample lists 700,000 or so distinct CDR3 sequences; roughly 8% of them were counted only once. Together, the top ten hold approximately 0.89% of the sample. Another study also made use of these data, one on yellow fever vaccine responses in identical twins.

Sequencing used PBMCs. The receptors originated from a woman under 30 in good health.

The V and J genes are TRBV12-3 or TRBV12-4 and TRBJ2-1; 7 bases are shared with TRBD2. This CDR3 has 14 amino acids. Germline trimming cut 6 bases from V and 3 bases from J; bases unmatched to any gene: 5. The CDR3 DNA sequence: TGTGCCAGCAGGACGGGACTAAACTACAATGAGCAGTTCTTC. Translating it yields CASRTGLNYNEQFF.

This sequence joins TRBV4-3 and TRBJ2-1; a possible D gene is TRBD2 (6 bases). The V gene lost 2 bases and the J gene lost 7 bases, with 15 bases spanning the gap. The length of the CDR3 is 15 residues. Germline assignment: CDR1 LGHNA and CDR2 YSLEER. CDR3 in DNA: TGCGCCAGCAGCCAATCGGGAGAACTGGCGAATGAGCAGTTCTTC. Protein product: CASSQSGELANEQFF.

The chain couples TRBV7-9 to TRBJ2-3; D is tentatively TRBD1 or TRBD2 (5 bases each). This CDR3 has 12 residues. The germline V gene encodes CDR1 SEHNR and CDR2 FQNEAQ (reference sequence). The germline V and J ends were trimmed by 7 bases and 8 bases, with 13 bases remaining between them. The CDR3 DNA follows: TGTGCCAGCACCTCTGGGGACGGTACGCAGTATTTT. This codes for CASTSGDGTQYF.

The chain's CDR3 is CASSSRLEQFF. CDR3 nucleotide sequence: TGTGCCAGCAGTTCCCGATTGGAGCAGTTCTTC. This chain links TRBV27 with TRBJ2-1; D uncertain. CDR1 is MNHEY, CDR2 SMNVEV, per germline (reference sequence). This CDR3 spans 11 amino acids. V was trimmed by 4 bases and J by 10 bases, leaving 8 bases between them.

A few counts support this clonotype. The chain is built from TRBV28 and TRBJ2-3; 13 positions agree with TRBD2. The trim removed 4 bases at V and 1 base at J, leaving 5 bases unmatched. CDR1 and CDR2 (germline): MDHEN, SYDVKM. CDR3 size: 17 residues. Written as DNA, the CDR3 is TGTGCCAGCAGTTCCCCCGGGACTAGCGGGGGCACAGATACGCAGTATTTT. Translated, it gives CASSSPGTSGGTDTQYF.

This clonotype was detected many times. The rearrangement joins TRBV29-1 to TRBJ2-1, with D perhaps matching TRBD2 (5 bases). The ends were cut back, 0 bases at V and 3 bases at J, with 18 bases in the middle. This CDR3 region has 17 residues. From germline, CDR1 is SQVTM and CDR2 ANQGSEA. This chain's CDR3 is CSVEDLSLSGGYNEQFF. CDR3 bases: TGCAGCGTTGAAGATCTAAGTTTGAGCGGAGGCTACAATGAGCAGTTCTTC.

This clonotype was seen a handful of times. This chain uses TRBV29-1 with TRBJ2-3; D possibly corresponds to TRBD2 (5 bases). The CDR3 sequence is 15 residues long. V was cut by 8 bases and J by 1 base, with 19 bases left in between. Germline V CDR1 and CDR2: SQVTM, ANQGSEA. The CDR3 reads CSLLILEAGTDTQYF. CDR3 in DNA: TGCAGCTTACTGATTTTGGAGGCCGGCACAGATACGCAGTATTTT.

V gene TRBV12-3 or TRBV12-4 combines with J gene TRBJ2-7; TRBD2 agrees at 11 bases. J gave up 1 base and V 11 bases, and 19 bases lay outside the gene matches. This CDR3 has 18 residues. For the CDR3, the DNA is TGTGCCCTCAGTTTAGGGTATAGCGGGGGGGCCCGGTCCTACGAGCAGTACTTC. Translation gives CALSLGYSGGARSYEQYF.

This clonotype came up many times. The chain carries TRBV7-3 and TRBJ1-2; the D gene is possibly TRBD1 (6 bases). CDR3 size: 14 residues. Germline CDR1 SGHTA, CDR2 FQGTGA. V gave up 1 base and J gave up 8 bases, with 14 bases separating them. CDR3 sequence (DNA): TGTGCCAGCAGCTTAAATGGGGGCTCTGGCGGCTACACCTTC. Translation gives CASSLNGGSGGYTF.

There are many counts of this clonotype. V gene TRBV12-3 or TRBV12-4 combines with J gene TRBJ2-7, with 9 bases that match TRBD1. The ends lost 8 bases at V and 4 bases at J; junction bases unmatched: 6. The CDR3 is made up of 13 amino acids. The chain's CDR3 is CASGTGRGYEQYF. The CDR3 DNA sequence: TGTGCCAGCGGGACAGGGCGGGGTTACGAGCAGTACTTC.

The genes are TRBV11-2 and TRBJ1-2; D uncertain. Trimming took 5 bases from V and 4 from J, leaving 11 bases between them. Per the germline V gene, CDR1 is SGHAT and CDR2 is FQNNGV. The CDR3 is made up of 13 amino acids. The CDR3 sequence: CASSPVALYGYTF. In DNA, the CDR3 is TGTGCCAGCAGCCCTGTCGCACTCTATGGCTACACCTTC.

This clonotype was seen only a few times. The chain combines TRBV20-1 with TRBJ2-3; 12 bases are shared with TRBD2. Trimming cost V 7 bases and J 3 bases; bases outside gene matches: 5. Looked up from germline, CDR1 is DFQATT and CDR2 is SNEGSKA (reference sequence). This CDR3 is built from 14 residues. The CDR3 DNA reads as TGCAGTGTCACTAGCGGGGGGCCAACAGATACGCAGTATTTT. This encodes CSVTSGGPTDTQYF.

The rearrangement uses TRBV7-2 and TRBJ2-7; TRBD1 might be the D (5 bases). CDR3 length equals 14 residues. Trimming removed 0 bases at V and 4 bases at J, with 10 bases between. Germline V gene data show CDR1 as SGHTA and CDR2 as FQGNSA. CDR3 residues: CASSLALQEYEQYF. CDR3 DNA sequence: TGTGCCAGCAGCTTAGCGCTACAGGAATACGAGCAGTACTTC.

In nucleotides, the CDR3 is TGTGCCACCGATAACAGGGGTAGGCAAGAGACCCAGTACTTC. Translated, it gives CATDNRGRQETQYF. This rearrangement joins TRBV28 to TRBJ2-5; 7 positions match TRBD1. Germline V gene lookup returns CDR1 MDHEN and CDR2 SYDVKM. After removal of 10 bases from V and 2 bases from J, the junction contained 10 bases not matched to a gene. This CDR3 region has 14 residues.

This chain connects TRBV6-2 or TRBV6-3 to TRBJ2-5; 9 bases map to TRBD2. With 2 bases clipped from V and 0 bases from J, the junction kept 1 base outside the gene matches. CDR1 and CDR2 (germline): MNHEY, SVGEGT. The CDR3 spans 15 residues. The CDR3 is CASSYPSGDQETQYF. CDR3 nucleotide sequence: TGTGCCAGCAGTTACCCTAGCGGGGACCAAGAGACCCAGTACTTC.

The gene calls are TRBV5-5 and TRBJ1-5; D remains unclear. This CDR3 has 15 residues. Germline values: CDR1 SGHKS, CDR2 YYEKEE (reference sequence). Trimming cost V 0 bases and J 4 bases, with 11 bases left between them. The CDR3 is CASSLGPEVNQPQHF. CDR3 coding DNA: TGTGCCAGCAGCTTGGGACCTGAGGTTAATCAGCCCCAGCATTTT.

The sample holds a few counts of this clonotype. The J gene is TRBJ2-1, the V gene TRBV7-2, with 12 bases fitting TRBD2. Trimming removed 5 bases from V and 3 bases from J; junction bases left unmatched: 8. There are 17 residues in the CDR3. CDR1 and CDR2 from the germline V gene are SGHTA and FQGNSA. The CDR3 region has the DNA TGTGCCAGCAGCCCCCTAGCGGGGGGGCTCCTCTACAATGAGCAGTTCTTC. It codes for CASSPLAGGLLYNEQFF.

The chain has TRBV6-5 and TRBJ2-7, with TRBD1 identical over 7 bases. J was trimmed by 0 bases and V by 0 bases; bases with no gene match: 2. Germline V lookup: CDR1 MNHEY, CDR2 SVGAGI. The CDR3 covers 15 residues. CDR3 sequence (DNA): TGTGCCAGCAGTTACTCTTACAGGGGCTCCTACGAGCAGTACTTC. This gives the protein CASSYSYRGSYEQYF.

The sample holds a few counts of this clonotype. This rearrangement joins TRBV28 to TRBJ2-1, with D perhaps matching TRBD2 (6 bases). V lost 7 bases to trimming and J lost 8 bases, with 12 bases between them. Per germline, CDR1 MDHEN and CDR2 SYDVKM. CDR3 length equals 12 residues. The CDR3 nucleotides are TGTGCCAGCACCTCACTAGCCTATGAGCAGTTCTTC. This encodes CASTSLAYEQFF.

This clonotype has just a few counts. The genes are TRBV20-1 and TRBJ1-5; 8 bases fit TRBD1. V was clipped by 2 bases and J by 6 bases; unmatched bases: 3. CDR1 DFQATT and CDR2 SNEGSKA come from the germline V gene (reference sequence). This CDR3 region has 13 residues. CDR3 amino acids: CSARQGATQPQHF. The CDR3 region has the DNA TGCAGTGCTAGACAGGGGGCAACTCAGCCCCAGCATTTT.

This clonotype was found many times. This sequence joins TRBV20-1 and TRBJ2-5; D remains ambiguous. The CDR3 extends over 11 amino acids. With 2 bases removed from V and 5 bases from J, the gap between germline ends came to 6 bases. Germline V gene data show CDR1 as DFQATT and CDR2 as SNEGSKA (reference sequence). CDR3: CSARFLETQYF. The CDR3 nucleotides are TGCAGTGCTAGATTTCTGGAGACCCAGTACTTC.

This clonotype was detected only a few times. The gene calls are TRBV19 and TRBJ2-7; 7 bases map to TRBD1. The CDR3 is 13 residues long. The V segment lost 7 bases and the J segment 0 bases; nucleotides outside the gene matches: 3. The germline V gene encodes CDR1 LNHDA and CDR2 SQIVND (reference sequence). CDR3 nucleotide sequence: TGTGCCAGTACGGGACAGAGCTCCTACGAGCAGTACTTC. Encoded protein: CASTGQSSYEQYF.

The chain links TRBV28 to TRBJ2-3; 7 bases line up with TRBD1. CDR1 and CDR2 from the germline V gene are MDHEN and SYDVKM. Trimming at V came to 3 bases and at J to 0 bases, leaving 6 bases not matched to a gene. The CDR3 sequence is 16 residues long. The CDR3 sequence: CASSFSRTGSTDTQYF. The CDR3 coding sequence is TGTGCCAGCAGTTTTTCAAGGACAGGTAGCACAGATACGCAGTATTTT.

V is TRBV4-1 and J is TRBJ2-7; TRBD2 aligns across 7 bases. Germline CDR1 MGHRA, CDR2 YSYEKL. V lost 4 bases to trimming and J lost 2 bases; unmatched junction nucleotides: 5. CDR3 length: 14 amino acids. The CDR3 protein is CASSRRDYTYEQYF. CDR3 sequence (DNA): TGCGCCAGCAGCCGCCGGGACTATACCTACGAGCAGTACTTC.

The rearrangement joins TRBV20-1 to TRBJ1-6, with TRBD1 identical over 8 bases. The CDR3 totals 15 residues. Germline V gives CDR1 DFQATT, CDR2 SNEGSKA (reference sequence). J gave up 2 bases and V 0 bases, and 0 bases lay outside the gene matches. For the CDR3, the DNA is TGCAGTGCTAGAGAACAGGGGGCCTATAATTCACCCCTCCACTTT. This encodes CSAREQGAYNSPLHF.

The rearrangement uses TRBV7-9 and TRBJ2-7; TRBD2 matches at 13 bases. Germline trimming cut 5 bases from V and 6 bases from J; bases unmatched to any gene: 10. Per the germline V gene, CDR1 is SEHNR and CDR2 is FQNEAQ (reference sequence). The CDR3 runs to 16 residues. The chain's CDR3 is CASSAQTSGGPGEQYF. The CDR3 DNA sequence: TGTGCCAGCAGCGCTCAGACTAGCGGGGGGCCGGGCGAGCAGTACTTC.

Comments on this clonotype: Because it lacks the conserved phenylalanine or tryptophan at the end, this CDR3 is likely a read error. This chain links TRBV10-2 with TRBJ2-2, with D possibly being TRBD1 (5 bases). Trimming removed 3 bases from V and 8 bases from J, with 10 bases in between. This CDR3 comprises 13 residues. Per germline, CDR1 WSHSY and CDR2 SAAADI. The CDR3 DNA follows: TGCGCCAGCAGTGAAGGGGTGCGGGGGGAGCTGTTTTCT. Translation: CASSEGVRGELFS.

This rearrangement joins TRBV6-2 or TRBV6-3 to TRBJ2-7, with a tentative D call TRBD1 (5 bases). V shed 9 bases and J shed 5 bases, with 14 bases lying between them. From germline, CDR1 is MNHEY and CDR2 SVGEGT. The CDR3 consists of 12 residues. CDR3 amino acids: CARTPGNHEQYF. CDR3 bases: TGTGCCAGGACCCCAGGGAACCACGAGCAGTACTTC.